The T cell receptor beta chain under discussion was sequenced for a study of OX40 agonist ivuxolimab in advanced cancers. Whole-study context: Ivuxolimab, an antibody acting as an agonist of OX40 (CD134), was used to treat patients. The dose-escalation cohort had hepatocellular carcinoma, melanoma, renal cell or head and neck cancer.

Patients who had autoimmune disease history or got systemic immunosuppression were left out. Profiling relied on immunoSEQ multiplex PCR, and the TCRdb table lists in-frame clones only, not all of them. The repertoire holds about 100,000 clones, roughly 88% seen once, with around 1.5% in the top ten. Germline CDR1 SGDLS, CDR2 YYNGEE. V shed 0 bases and J shed 2 bases, with 19 bases lying between them. This CDR3 has 18 amino acids. The gene calls are TRBV9 and TRBJ2-3; no definite D call. The sequence derives from an adult with an advanced solid tumor such as melanoma, head and neck, liver or kidney cancer. Here the sequenced sample was CD4+ or CD8+ T cells sorted from blood, taken in a trial of the OX40 agonist ivuxolimab. Written as DNA, the CDR3 is TGTGCCAGCAGCGTAGGGAGTAGGCATCTCGAGGCCACAGATACGCAGTATTTT. Encoded protein: CASSVGSRHLEATDTQYF.